The rows below give T cell receptor beta chains drawn from one sample of a study of blood T cell repertoires in COVID-19. The assay was immunoSEQ multiplex PCR, and TCRdb's table has in-frame clones only and misses some. The sample contains roughly 190,000 clones, 80% to 85% of which appear only once. What was sequenced was peripheral blood. Receptors were obtained from a human donor in a cohort sampled during active COVID-19. Each CDR3 is given without its conserved first and last residue. The order of the fields is CDR3 protein, V gene, CDR3 length, D gene. The D gene is left open where the match is weak.

ATSPGVSSNQPQH TRBV7-9 13 .
ASSFDSLTDTQY TRBV5-1 12 .
ASSYSSGQGGGYT TRBV6-6 13 TRBD1
ASSLRSPGVGELF TRBV11-3 13 .
ASRTGGYEKLF TRBV6-6 11 TRBD1
ASSEQGQNRGNTIY TRBV18 14 TRBD1
ASSQDPLAPSTDTQY TRBV4-2 15 .
ASLDQGFTDTQY TRBV28 12 .
SAIGTGNSNEQF TRBV29-1 12 TRBD1
ASSLNSAEAF TRBV7-8 10 .
ASSPGQYTQETQY TRBV5-1 13 .
ASRKDRDTEAF TRBV11-3 11 TRBD1
ASSYHSGNTIY TRBV6-6 11 .
ATSDAGGRTNTGELF TRBV24-1 15 .
ASSQHGDNSPLH TRBV3-1/TRBV3-2 12 .
AWRGQGEVH TRBV30 9 TRBD1
ASSSARVQGRTEAF TRBV19 14 .
ASSVPGQGASRYYGYT TRBV2 16 TRBD1
SVAPIATNEKLF TRBV29-1 12 .
ASSLDLQGKYGYT TRBV7-4 13 .
ASSLRQPRSYGYT TRBV5-8 13 .
ASSGTGRWSGNTIY TRBV3-1/TRBV3-2 14 TRBD1
ASSRSGGQDGSYEQY TRBV27 15 .
AITQGAVTGELF TRBV10-3 12 TRBD1
ASSLVTGGKQETQY TRBV11-2 14 TRBD1
ASRITTVSMNTEAF TRBV5-1 14 .
ASSDRVAGLSTDTQY TRBV19 15 .
ASSQEMGGEAF TRBV7-8 11 .
ASSLGASGGSTDTQY TRBV5-1 15 TRBD2
ASSVQLGGSPGNTIY TRBV9 15 .
ASSQVTGGYT TRBV4-2 10 .
ASSPETENTGELF TRBV9 13 .
ASSQDPREYEQY TRBV4-2 12 .
ASSQQPRAPPGTSGRTAYNEQF TRBV23-1 22 TRBD2
ASSPHNQETQY TRBV7-3 11 .
ASSSTSGGYNEQF TRBV11-2 13 TRBD2
ASRTLGGRTEAF TRBV19 12 .
ASAPASSGASTDTQY TRBV19 15 TRBD2
ASSLGTGSEKLF TRBV5-1 12 TRBD1
ASSLFSGLARETQY TRBV3-1/TRBV3-2 14 .
ASSESPHGASYNSPLH TRBV6-1 16 .
ASSQVQGVKLF TRBV4-1 11 TRBD1
ASSQDWGVVAAF TRBV3-1/TRBV3-2 12 .